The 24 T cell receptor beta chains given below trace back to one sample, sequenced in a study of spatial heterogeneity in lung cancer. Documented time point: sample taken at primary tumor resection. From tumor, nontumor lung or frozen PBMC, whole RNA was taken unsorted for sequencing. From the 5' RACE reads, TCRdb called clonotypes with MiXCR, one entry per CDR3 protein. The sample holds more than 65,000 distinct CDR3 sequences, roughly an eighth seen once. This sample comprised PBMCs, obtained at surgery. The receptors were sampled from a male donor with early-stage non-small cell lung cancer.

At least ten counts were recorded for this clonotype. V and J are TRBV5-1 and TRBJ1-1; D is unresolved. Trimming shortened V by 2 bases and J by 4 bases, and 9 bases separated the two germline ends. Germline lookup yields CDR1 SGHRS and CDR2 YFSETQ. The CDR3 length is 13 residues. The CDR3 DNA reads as TGCGCCAGCAGCTTCGGCGGCACCACTGAAGCTTTCTTT. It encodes CASSFGGTTEAFF.

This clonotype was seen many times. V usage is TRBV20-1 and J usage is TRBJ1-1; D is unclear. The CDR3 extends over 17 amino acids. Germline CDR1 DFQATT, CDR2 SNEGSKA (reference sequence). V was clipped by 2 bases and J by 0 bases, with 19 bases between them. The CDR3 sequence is CSARRLDLFYMNTEAFF. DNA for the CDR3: TGCAGTGCTAGACGCTTAGACTTATTTTACATGAACACTGAAGCTTTCTTT.

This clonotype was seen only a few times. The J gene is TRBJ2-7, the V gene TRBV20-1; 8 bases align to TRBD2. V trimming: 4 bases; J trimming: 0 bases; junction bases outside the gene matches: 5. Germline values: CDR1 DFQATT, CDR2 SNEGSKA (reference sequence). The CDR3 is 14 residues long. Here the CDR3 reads CSAILTSASYEQYF. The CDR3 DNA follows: TGCAGTGCTATTTTGACTAGCGCCTCCTACGAGCAGTACTTC.

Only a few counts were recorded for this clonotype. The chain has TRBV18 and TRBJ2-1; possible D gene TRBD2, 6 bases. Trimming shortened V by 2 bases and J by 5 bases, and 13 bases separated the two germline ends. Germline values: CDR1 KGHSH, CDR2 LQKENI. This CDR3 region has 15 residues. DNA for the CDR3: TGTGCCAGCTCACCAAGGAGGGACCTAGACAATGAGCAGTTCTTC. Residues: CASSPRRDLDNEQFF.

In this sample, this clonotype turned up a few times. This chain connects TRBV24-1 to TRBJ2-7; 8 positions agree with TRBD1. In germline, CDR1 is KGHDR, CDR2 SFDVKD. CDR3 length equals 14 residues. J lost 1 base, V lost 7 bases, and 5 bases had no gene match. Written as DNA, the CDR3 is TGTGCCACCAGCTTCGGACAGGGATCCTACGAGCAGTACTTC. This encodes CATSFGQGSYEQYF.

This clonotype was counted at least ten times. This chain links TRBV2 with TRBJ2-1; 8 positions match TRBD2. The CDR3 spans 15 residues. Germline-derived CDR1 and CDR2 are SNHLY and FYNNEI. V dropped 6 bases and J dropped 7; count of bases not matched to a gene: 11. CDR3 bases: TGTGCCAGCAGAGCCCGGGAGGGCCGGGAGAATGAGCAGTTCTTC. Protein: CASRAREGRENEQFF.

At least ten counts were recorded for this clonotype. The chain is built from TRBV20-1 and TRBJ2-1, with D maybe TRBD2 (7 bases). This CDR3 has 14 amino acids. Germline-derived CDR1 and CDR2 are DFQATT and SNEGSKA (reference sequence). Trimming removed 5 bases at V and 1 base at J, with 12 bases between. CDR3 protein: CSAAGAISYNEQFF. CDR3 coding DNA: TGCAGTGCTGCGGGGGCCATTTCCTACAATGAGCAGTTCTTC.

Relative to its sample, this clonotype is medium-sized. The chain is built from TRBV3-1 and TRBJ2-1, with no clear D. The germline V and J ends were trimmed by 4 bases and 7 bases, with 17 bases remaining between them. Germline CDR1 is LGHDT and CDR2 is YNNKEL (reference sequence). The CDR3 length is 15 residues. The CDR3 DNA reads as TGTGCCAGCAGCCCCCTCGTAGGGCGCCGTAATGAGCAGTTCTTC. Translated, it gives CASSPLVGRRNEQFF.

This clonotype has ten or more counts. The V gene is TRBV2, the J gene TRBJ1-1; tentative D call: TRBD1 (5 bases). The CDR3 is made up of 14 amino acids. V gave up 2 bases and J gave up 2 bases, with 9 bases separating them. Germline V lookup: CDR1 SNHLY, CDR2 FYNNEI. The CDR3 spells CASSEPGPNTEAFF. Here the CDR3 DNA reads TGTGCCAGCAGTGAACCGGGGCCAAACACTGAAGCTTTCTTT.

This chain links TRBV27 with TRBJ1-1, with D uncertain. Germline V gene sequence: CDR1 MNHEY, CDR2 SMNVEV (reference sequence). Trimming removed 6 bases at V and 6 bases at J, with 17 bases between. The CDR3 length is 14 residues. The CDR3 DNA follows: TGTGCCAGCAGCCATATTTCGGAGGCCCCTGAAGCTTTCTTT. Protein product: CASSHISEAPEAFF.

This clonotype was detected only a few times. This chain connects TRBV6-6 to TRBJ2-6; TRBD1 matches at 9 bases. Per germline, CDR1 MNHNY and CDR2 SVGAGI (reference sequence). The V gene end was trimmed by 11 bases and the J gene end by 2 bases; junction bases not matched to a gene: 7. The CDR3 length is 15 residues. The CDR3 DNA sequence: TGTGCCGGAGGGGACAGGGATCCTGGGGCCAACGTCCTGACTTTC. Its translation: CAGGDRDPGANVLTF.

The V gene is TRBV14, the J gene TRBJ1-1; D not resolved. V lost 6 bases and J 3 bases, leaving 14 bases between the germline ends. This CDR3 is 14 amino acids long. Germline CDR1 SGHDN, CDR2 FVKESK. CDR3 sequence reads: CASSARALDTEAFF. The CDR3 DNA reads TGTGCCAGCAGTGCGCGAGCGCTTGACACTGAAGCTTTCTTT. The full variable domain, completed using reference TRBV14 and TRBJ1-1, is EAGVTQFPSHSVIEKGQTVTLRCDPISGHDNLYWYRRVMGKEIKFLLHFVKESKQDESGMPNNRFLAERTGGTYSTLKVQPAELEDSGVYFCASSARALDTEAFFGQGTRLTVV.

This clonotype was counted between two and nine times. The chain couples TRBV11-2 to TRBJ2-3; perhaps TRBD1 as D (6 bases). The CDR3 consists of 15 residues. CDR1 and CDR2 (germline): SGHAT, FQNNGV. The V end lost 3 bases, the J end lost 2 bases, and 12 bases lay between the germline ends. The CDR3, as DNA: TGTGCCAGCAGCTTGGGGGCGCAATACACAGATACGCAGTATTTT. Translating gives CASSLGAQYTDTQYF.

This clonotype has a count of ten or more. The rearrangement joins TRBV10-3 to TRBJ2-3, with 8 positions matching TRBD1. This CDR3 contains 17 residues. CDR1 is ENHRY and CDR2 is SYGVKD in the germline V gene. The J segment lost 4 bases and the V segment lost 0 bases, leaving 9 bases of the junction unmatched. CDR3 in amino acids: CAISESMGQDVPDTQYF. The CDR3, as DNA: TGTGCCATCAGTGAGTCGATGGGACAGGACGTTCCAGATACGCAGTATTTT.

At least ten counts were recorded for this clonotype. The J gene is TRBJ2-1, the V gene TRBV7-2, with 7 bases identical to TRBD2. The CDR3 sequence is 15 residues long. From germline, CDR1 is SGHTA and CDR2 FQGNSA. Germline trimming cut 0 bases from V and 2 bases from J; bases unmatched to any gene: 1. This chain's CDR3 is CASSLAGGTYNEQFF. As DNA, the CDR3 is TGTGCCAGCAGCTTAGCGGGAGGGACCTACAATGAGCAGTTCTTC. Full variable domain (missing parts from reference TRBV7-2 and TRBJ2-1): GAGVSQSPSNKVTEKGKDVELRCDPISGHTALYWYRQSLGQGLEFLIYFQGNSAPDKSGLPSDRFSAERTGGSVSTLTIQRTQQEDSAVYLCASSLAGGTYNEQFFGPGTRLTVL.

The DNA for the CDR3 is TGCGCCAGCAGCTTGGCGGCGGGCCGAAGCACCGGGGAGCTGTTTTTT. Amino acids: CASSLAAGRSTGELFF. The J gene is TRBJ2-2, the V gene TRBV5-1; a possible D gene is TRBD2 (5 bases). Trimming shortened V by 0 bases and J by 4 bases, and 13 bases separated the two germline ends. The CDR3 contains 16 residues. Per the germline V gene, CDR1 is SGHRS and CDR2 is YFSETQ.

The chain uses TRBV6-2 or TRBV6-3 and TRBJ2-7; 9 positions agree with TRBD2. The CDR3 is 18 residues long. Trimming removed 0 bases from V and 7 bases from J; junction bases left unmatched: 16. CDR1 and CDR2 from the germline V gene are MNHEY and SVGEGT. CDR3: CASSYSSRREGPQGEQYF. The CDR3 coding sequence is TGTGCCAGCAGTTACTCGAGTCGGCGGGAGGGCCCTCAGGGAGAGCAGTACTTC.

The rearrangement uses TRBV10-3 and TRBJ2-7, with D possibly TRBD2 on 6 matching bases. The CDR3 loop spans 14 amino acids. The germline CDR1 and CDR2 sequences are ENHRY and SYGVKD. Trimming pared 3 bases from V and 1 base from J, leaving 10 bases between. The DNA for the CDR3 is TGTGCCATCAGTGAAGCGGGTGCGTCCTACGAGCAGTACTTC. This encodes CAISEAGASYEQYF.

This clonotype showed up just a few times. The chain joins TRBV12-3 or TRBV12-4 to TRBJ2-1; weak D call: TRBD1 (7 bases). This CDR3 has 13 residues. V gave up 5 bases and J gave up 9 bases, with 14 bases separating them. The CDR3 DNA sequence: TGTGCCAGCAGTCCCCAGGGGGGAAGTGAGCAGTTCTTC. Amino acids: CASSPQGGSEQFF.

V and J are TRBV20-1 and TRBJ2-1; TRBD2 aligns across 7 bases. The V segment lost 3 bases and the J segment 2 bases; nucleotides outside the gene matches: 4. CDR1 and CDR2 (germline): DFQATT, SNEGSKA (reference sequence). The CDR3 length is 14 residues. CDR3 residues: CSASPSGAYNEQFF. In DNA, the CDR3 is TGCAGTGCTAGCCCCAGCGGGGCCTACAATGAGCAGTTCTTC.

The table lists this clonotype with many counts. The CDR3 here is CAADGHLITGELFF. The CDR3 DNA reads as TGTGCCGCGGACGGGCACCTGATCACCGGGGAGCTGTTTTTT. V gene TRBV7-9 combines with J gene TRBJ2-2; the D is unclear. This CDR3 region has 14 residues. The germline CDR1 and CDR2 sequences are SEHNR and FQNEAQ (reference sequence). Trimming left V 11 bases short and J 4 bases short, with 17 bases between.

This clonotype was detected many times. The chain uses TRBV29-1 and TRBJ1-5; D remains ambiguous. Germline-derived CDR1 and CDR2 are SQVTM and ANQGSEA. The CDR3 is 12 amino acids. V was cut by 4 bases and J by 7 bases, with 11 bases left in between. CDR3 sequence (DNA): TGCAGCGTTGGTGAACGGGCCCAGCCCCAGCATTTT. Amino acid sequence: CSVGERAQPQHF.

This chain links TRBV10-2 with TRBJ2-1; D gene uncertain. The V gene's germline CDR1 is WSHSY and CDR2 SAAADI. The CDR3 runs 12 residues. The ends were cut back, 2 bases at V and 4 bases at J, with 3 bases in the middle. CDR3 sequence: CASSELYNEQFF. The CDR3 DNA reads TGCGCCAGCAGTGAGCTGTACAATGAGCAGTTCTTC.

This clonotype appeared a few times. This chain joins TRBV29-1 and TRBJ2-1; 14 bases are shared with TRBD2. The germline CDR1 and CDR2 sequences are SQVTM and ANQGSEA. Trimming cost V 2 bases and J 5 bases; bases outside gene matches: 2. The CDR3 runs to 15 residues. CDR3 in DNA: TGCAGCGTTGAAACGGGACTAGCGGGGGACAATGAGCAGTTCTTC. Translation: CSVETGLAGDNEQFF.